The rows below give T cell receptor beta chains drawn from one sample of a study of blood T cells in healthy people across ages. TCRdb re-called the 5' RACE reads with MiXCR, one entry per CDR3 protein. The sample includes around 580,000 distinct CDR3 sequences, around half of them seen just once. The source material was blood. The receptors were gathered from an elderly man in good health. CDR3s include the opening cysteine and the closing phenylalanine or tryptophan. D genes are given only for firm matches. Expanded clones get a size class; other rows say once, few or many, or leave the size out.

>NA|TRBV4-3|TRBJ2-7|NA
TGCGCCAGCAGCCAAGACCTACAAAACGAGCAGTACTTC
CASSQDLQNEQYF
>NA|TRBV7-9|TRBJ1-5|TRBD1
TGTGCCAGCAGCTTGGGGACACAGGGGAATCAGCCCCAGCATTTT
CASSLGTQGNQPQHF
>once|TRBV7-2|TRBJ2-7|NA
TGTGCCAGCAGCTTCGACAGACTCTACGAGCAGTACTTC
CASSFDRLYEQYF
>few|TRBV9|TRBJ2-4|NA
TGTGCCAGCAGCGTAGGGGAAACCAAAAACATTCAGTACTTC
CASSVGETKNIQYF
>NA|TRBV6-2/TRBV6-3|TRBJ2-2|NA
TGTGCCAGCAGTTACTCTAGGCTCTACGGGGAGCTGTTTTTT
CASSYSRLYGELFF
>NA|TRBV5-1|TRBJ1-2|NA
TGCGCCAGCAGCTTGGTCGGGCGGACCACTAACTATGGCTACACCTTC
CASSLVGRTTNYGYTF
>NA|TRBV7-2|TRBJ2-2|NA
TGTGCCAGCAGCTTCACGGGGCTGCGGCTGTTTTTT
CASSFTGLRLFF
>few|TRBV27|TRBJ2-7|NA
TGTGCCAGCAGACCGACAGGATATCTCTACGAGCAGTACTTC
CASRPTGYLYEQYF
>few|TRBV10-3|TRBJ2-5|TRBD2
TGTGCCATCAGTGATCATGTAGCGGGGGAAGAGACCCAGTACTTC
CAISDHVAGEETQYF
>NA|TRBV6-6|TRBJ2-3|TRBD1
TGTGCCAGCAGCCCAGACAGGGGGTGGACAGATACGCAGTATTTT
CASSPDRGWTDTQYF
>NA|TRBV7-2|TRBJ2-4|NA
TGTGCCAGCAGCTTAGATGGGGGGGCGACGGTAGGCATTCAGTACTTC
CASSLDGGATVGIQYF
>NA|TRBV11-2|TRBJ2-1|NA
TGTGCCAGCAGCTTAACAGGGTTCATTGAGCAGTTCTTC
CASSLTGFIEQFF
>NA|TRBV6-2/TRBV6-3|TRBJ2-3|TRBD2
TGTGCCAGCAGTCCATGGACTAGCGGGAGTGTGTATACGCAGTATTTT
CASSPWTSGSVYTQYF